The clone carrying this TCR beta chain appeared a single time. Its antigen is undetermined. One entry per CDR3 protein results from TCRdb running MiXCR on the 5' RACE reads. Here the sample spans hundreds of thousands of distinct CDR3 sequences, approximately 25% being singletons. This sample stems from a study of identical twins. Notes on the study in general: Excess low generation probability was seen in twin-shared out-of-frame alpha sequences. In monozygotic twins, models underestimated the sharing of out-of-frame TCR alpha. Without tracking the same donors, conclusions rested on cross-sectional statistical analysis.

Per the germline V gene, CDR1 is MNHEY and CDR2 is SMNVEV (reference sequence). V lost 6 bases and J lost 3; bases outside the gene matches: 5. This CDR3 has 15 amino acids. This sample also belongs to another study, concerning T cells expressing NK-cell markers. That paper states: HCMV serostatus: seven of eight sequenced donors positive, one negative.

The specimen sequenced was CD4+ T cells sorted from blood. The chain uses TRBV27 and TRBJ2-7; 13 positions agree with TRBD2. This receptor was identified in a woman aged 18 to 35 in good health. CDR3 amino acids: CASRLGTSGNYEQYF. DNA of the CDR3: TGTGCCAGCAGACTTGGGACTAGCGGGAACTACGAGCAGTACTTC.